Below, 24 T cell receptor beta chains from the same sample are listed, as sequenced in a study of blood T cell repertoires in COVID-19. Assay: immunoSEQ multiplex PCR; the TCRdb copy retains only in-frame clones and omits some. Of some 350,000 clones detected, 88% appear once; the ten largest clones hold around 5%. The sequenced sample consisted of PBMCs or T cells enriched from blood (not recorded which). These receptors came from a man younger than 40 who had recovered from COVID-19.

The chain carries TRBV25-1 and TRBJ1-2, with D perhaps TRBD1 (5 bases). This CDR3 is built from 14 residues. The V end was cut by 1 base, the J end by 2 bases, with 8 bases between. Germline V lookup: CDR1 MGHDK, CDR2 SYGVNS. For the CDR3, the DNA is TGTGCCAGCAGTGAATGGGGGGGGAACTATGGCTACACCTTC. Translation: CASSEWGGNYGYTF.

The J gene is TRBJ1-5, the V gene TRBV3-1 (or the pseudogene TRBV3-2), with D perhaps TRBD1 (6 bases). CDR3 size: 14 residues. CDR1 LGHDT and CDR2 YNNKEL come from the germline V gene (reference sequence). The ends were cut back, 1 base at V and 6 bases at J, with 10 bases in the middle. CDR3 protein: CASSQAPGAQPQHF. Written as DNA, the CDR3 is TGTGCCAGCAGCCAAGCTCCAGGGGCTCAGCCCCAGCATTTT.

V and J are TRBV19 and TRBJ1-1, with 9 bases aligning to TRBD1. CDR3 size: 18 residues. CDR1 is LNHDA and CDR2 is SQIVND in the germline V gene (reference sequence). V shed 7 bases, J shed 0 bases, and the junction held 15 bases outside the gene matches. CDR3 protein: CASTHRRTGAVLNTEAFF. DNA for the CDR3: TGTGCCAGTACCCATCGCCGGACAGGGGCGGTACTGAACACTGAAGCTTTCTTT.

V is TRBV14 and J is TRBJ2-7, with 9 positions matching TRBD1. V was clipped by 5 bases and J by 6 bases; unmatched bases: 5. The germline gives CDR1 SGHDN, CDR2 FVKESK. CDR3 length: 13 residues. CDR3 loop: CASSARQGGEQYF. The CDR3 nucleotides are TGTGCCAGCAGCGCAAGACAGGGGGGCGAGCAGTACTTC.

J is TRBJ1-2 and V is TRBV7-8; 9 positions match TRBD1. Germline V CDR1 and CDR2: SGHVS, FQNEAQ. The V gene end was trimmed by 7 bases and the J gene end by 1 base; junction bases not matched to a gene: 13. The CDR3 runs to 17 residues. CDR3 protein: CASKLGGTGSNNYGYTF. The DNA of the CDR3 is TGTGCCAGCAAACTAGGGGGGACAGGGTCGAATAACTATGGCTACACCTTC.

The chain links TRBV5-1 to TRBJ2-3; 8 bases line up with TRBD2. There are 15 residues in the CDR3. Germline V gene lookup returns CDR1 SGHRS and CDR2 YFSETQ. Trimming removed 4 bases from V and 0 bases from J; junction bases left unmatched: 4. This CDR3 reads CASSISGASTDTQYF. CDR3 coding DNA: TGCGCCAGCAGCATTAGCGGGGCAAGCACAGATACGCAGTATTTT.

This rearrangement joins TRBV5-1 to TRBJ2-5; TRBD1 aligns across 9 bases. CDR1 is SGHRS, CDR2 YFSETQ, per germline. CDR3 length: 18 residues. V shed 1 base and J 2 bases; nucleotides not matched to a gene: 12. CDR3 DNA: TGCGCCAGCAGCTTGTGGGGCCCCGGGACAGGGTCACAAGAGACCCAGTACTTC. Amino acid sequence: CASSLWGPGTGSQETQYF.

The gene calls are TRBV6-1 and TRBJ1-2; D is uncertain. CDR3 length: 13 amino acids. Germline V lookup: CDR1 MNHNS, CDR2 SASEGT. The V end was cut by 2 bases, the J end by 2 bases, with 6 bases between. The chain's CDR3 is CASSETRNYGYTF. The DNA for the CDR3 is TGTGCCAGCAGTGAAACCAGAAACTATGGCTACACCTTC.

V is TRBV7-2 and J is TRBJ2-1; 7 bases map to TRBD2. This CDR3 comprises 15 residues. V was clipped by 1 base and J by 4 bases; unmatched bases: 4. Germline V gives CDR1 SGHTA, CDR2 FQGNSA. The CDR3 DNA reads TGTGCCAGCAGCTTAGTCCCGGGGGGATACAATGAGCAGTTCTTC. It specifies CASSLVPGGYNEQFF.

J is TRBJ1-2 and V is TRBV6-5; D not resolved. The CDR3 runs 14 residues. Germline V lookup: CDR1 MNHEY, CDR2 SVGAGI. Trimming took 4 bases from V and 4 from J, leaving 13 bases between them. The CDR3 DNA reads TGTGCCAGCAGTTCTATCGCGGGATTCTATGGCTACACCTTC. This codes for CASSSIAGFYGYTF.

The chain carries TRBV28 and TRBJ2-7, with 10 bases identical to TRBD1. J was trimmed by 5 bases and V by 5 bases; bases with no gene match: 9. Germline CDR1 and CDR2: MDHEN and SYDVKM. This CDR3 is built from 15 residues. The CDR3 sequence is CASSLWTGGEDEQYF. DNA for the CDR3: TGTGCCAGCAGTCTCTGGACAGGGGGGGAGGACGAGCAGTACTTC.

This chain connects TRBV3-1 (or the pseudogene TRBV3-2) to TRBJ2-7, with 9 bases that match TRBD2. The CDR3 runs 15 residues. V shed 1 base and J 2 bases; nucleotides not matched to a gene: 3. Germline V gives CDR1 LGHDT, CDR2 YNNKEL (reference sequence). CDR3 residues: CASSQVAGVAYEQYF. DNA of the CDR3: TGTGCCAGCAGCCAAGTAGCGGGGGTTGCCTACGAGCAGTACTTC.

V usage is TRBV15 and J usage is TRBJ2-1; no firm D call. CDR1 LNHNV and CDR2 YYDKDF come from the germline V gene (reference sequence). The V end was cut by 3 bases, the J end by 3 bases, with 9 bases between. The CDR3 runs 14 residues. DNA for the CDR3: TGTGCCACCAGCAGTCGTACGAGCTACAATGAGCAGTTCTTC. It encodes CATSSRTSYNEQFF.

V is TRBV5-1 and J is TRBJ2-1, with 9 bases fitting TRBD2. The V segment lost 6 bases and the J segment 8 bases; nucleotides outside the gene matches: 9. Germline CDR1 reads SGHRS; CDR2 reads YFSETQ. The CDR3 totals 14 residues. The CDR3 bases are TGCGCCAGCACCCCTAGCGGGGATAGGGATGAGCAGTTCTTC. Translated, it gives CASTPSGDRDEQFF.

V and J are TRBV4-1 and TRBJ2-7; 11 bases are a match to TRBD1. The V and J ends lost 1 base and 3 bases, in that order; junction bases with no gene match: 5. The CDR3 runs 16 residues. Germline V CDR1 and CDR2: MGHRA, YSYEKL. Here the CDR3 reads CASSQGVGTGGYEQYF. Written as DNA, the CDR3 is TGCGCCAGCAGCCAAGGAGTCGGGACAGGGGGCTACGAGCAGTACTTC.

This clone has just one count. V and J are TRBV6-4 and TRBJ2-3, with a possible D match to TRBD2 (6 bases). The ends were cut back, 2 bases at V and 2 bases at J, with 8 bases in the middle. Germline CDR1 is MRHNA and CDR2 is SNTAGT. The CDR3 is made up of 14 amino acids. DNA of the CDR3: TGTGCCAGCAGTGACGGGAGGTTCACAGATACGCAGTATTTT. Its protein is CASSDGRFTDTQYF.

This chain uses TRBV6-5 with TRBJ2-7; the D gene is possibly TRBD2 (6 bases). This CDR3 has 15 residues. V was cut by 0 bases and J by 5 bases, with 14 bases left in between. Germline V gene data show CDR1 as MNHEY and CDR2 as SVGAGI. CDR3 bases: TGTGCCAGCAGTTACTCGGCGGGGACCCATGACGAGCAGTACTTC. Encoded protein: CASSYSAGTHDEQYF.

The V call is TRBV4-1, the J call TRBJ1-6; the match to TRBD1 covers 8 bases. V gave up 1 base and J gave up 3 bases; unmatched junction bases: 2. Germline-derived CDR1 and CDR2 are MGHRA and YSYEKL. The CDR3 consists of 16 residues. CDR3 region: CASSQAGTGYNSPLHF. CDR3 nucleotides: TGCGCCAGCAGCCAAGCCGGGACAGGCTATAATTCACCCCTCCACTTT.

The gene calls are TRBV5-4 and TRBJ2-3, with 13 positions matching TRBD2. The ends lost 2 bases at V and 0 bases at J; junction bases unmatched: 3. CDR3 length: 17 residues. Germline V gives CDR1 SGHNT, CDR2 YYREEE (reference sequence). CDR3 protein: CASSFRLAGGSTDTQYF. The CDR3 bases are TGTGCCAGCAGCTTTCGACTAGCGGGGGGCAGCACAGATACGCAGTATTTT. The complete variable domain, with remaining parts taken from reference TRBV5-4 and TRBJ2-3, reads ETGVTQSPTHLIKTRGQQVTLRCSSQSGHNTVSWYQQALGQGPQFIFQYYREEENGRGNFPPRFSGLQFPNYSSELNVNALELDDSALYLCASSFRLAGGSTDTQYFGPGTRLTVL.

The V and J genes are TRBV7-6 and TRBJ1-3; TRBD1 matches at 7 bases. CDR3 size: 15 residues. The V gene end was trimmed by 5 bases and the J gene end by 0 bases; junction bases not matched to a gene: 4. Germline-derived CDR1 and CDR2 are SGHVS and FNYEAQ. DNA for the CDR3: TGTGCCAGCAGCCCCCGGACAGGCTCTGGAAACACCATATATTTT. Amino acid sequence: CASSPRTGSGNTIYF.

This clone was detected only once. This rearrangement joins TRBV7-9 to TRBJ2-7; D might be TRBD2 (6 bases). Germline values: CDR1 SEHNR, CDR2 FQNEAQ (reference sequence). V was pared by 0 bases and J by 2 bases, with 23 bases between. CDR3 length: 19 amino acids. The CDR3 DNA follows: TGTGCCAGCAGCTTAGCATTAGGAAAGCCTAGCGCATTTCCCTACGAGCAGTACTTC. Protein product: CASSLALGKPSAFPYEQYF. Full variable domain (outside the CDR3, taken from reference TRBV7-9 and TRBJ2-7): DTGVSQNPRHKITKRGQNVTFRCDPISEHNRLYWYRQTLGQGPEFLTYFQNEAQLEKSRLLSDRFSAERPKGSFSTLEIQRTEQGDSAMYLCASSLALGKPSAFPYEQYFGPGTRLTVT.

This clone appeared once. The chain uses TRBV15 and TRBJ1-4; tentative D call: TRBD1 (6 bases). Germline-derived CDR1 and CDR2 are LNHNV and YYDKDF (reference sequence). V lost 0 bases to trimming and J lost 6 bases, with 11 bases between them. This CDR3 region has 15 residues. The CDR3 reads CATSRDMQGYEKLFF. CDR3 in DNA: TGTGCCACCAGCAGAGATATGCAGGGGTATGAAAAACTGTTTTTT.

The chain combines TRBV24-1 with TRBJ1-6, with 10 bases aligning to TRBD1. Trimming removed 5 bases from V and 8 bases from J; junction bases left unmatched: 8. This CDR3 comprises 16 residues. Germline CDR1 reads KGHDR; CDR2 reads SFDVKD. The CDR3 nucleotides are TGTGCCACCAGTGCCCTGGGACAGGGGCTGGATTCACCCCTCCACTTT. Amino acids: CATSALGQGLDSPLHF.

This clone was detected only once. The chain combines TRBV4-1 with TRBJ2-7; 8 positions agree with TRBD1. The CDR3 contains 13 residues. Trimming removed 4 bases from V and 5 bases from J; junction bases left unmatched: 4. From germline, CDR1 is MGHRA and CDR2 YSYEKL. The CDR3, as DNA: TGCGCCAGCAGCCGCCAGACAGGGGACGAGCAGTACTTC. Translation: CASSRQTGDEQYF.